What follows are 27 T cell receptor beta chains derived from one specimen sequenced in a study of T cell repertoires in cytomegalovirus infection. TCRdb passed the reads through MiXCR, listing each CDR3 protein once. The sample records some 270,000 distinct CDR3 sequences, about a sixth being singletons. Material: CD8+ T cells from PBMCs. The source is a human donor in good health (CMV status not recorded). Some clones in this sample may be carry-over from other donors' samples.

There are a few counts of this clonotype. The gene calls are TRBV5-4 and TRBJ2-3; 11 nucleotides agree with TRBD2. The CDR3 is 16 residues long. Trimming cost V 6 bases and J 5 bases; bases outside gene matches: 11. The V gene's germline CDR1 is SGHNT and CDR2 YYREEE (reference sequence). The CDR3 region has the DNA TGTGCCAGCACTCCTCTAGCGGGGGGTCCGATAGATACGCAGTATTTT. It yields the protein CASTPLAGGPIDTQYF.

This clonotype was recorded at least ten times. This sequence joins TRBV12-5 and TRBJ1-4; D might be TRBD1 (5 bases). CDR1 and CDR2 from the germline V gene are LGHNT and FRNRAP. The CDR3 consists of 17 residues. The V end lost 9 bases, the J end lost 3 bases, and 23 bases lay between the germline ends. CDR3 in amino acids: CASKISGFPGANEKLFF. The CDR3 DNA is TGTGCTAGCAAAATCTCCGGGTTTCCGGGGGCTAATGAAAAACTGTTTTTT.

The sample holds many counts of this clonotype. V usage is TRBV11-2 and J usage is TRBJ2-6; 7 bases match TRBD1. With 5 bases clipped from V and 0 bases from J, the junction kept 7 bases outside the gene matches. The germline CDR1 and CDR2 sequences are SGHAT and FQNNGV. There are 17 residues in the CDR3. DNA for the CDR3: TGTGCCAGCAGCGACCCCACAGGGGCCTCTGGGGCCAACGTCCTGACTTTC. Amino acids: CASSDPTGASGANVLTF. The full variable domain, rest sourced from reference TRBV11-2 and TRBJ2-6, is EAGVAQSPRYKIIEKRQSVAFWCNPISGHATLYWYQQILGQGPKLLIQFQNNGVVDDSQLPKDRFSAERLKGVDSTLKIQPAKLEDSAVYLCASSDPTGASGANVLTFGAGSRLTVL.

In DNA form, the CDR3 reads TGTGCCAGCAGTTTATATTTTATGGGGGGGGTTCAAGAGACCCAGTACTTC. Amino acid sequence: CASSLYFMGGVQETQYF. This chain joins TRBV28 and TRBJ2-5; 7 nucleotides match TRBD2. CDR1 is MDHEN, CDR2 SYDVKM, per germline. This CDR3 spans 17 amino acids. J was trimmed by 2 bases and V by 1 base; bases with no gene match: 10.

The chain uses TRBV7-6 and TRBJ1-1, with D uncertain. V was shortened by 1 base and J by 3 bases, with 6 bases between the two germline ends. This CDR3 spans 13 amino acids. Germline-derived CDR1 and CDR2 are SGHVS and FNYEAQ. CDR3 sequence (DNA): TGTGCCAGCAGCTTAGAGGTTTACACTGAAGCTTTCTTT. Translation: CASSLEVYTEAFF.

This clonotype was observed at least ten times. This sequence joins TRBV7-9 and TRBJ2-2; no reliable D call. V lost 5 bases to trimming and J lost 1 base, with 8 bases between them. Germline V CDR1 and CDR2: SEHNR, FQNEAQ (reference sequence). CDR3 size: 14 residues. The DNA for the CDR3 is TGTGCCAGCAGCGCGACCGAGAACACCGGGGAGCTGTTTTTT. Protein: CASSATENTGELFF.

The genes are TRBV5-6 and TRBJ1-2; D gene uncertain. The germline V and J ends were trimmed by 9 bases and 6 bases, with 18 bases remaining between them. The CDR3 covers 13 residues. The germline gives CDR1 SGHDT, CDR2 YYEEEE. The CDR3 sequence: CANSRSRSDGYTF. The CDR3 nucleotides are TGTGCCAACAGTCGTAGTAGGTCGGATGGCTACACCTTC.

The rearrangement uses TRBV29-1 and TRBJ2-5; TRBD1 matches at 10 bases. CDR1 and CDR2 (germline): SQVTM, ANQGSEA. The length of the CDR3 is 14 residues. J lost 3 bases, V lost 6 bases, and 7 bases had no gene match. The CDR3 sequence: CSVTWGTGEETQYF. As DNA, the CDR3 is TGCAGCGTCACTTGGGGGACAGGGGAAGAGACCCAGTACTTC.

This clonotype appeared a few times. The chain has TRBV5-5 and TRBJ1-1; the D is unclear. This CDR3 spans 11 amino acids. The V gene lost 1 base and the J gene lost 11 bases, with 9 bases spanning the gap. Germline-derived CDR1 and CDR2 are SGHKS and YYEKEE (reference sequence). CDR3 in amino acids: CASSLRTGAFF. The CDR3, as DNA: TGTGCCAGCAGCTTGCGGACCGGGGCTTTCTTT.

This clonotype was recorded at least ten times. This chain joins TRBV7-2 and TRBJ2-3; D is possibly TRBD1 or TRBD2 (5 bases each). Trimming took off 5 bases at V and 2 bases at J, with 29 bases between the two ends. Germline V lookup: CDR1 SGHTA, CDR2 FQGNSA. The CDR3 runs 20 residues. The CDR3 region is CASSPTYPTAEGPTTDTQYF. The CDR3 region has the DNA TGTGCCAGCAGCCCAACATATCCGACCGCAGAGGGGCCCACCACAGATACGCAGTATTTT.

This clonotype occurred a few times. This chain joins TRBV12-3 or TRBV12-4 and TRBJ2-7; D call uncertain. CDR3 size: 13 residues. V lost 6 bases and J lost 2, with 11 bases in between. The CDR3 sequence: CASSYLSPYEQYF. CDR3 in DNA: TGTGCCAGCAGCTATTTGTCCCCCTACGAGCAGTACTTC.

V and J are TRBV28 and TRBJ2-7, with D perhaps TRBD1 (5 bases). Trimming removed 6 bases at V and 3 bases at J, with 12 bases between. The CDR3 is 13 residues long. The germline V gene has CDR1 MDHEN and CDR2 SYDVKM. The CDR3 DNA follows: TGTGCCAGCAGGTCAAGCAGGGACTACGAGCAGTACTTC. Its translation: CASRSSRDYEQYF.

Only a few counts were recorded for this clonotype. This chain uses TRBV6-6 with TRBJ1-4; no definite D call. Per germline, CDR1 MNHNY and CDR2 SVGAGI (reference sequence). V was trimmed by 4 bases and J by 0 bases, leaving 15 bases between them. The CDR3 length is 17 residues. The CDR3 region is CASSLVGRKATNEKLFF. The CDR3 coding sequence is TGTGCCAGCAGTTTGGTAGGAAGAAAAGCAACTAATGAAAAACTGTTTTTT.

The genes are TRBV5-1 and TRBJ1-2, with 7 bases lining up with TRBD1. This CDR3 contains 17 residues. J was trimmed by 4 bases and V by 1 base; bases with no gene match: 13. CDR1 and CDR2 (germline): SGHRS, YFSETQ. CDR3 amino acids: CASSLRFGTALVYGYTF. The DNA of the CDR3 is TGCGCCAGCAGCTTGAGGTTCGGGACAGCTTTAGTCTATGGCTACACCTTC.

The chain recombines TRBV5-4 with TRBJ1-1; the match to TRBD1 covers 12 bases. The CDR3 has 14 amino acids. The germline gives CDR1 SGHNT, CDR2 YYREEE (reference sequence). Unmatched junction bases numbered 4, after V lost 5 bases and J lost 5 bases. The CDR3 nucleotides are TGTGCCAGCAGACCGGGACAGGGGGCGACTGAAGCTTTCTTT. Residues: CASRPGQGATEAFF.

The table lists this clonotype with a few counts. The chain uses TRBV28 and TRBJ2-3; D ambiguous. Trimming took 6 bases from V and 8 from J, leaving 9 bases between them. From germline, CDR1 is MDHEN and CDR2 SYDVKM. CDR3 length: 11 amino acids. The CDR3 is CASSRRGTQYF. CDR3 sequence (DNA): TGTGCCAGCAGCCGCCGTGGTACGCAGTATTTT.

This clonotype has more than one count but fewer than ten. The chain couples TRBV27 to TRBJ2-1; 10 bases are shared with TRBD1. The V gene's germline CDR1 is MNHEY and CDR2 SMNVEV (reference sequence). This CDR3 has 15 amino acids. V dropped 5 bases and J dropped 5; count of bases not matched to a gene: 6. This CDR3 reads CASSPRQGAHNEQFF. For the CDR3, the DNA is TGTGCCAGCAGTCCCAGACAGGGGGCTCACAATGAGCAGTTCTTC.

This clonotype has at least ten counts. The chain joins TRBV4-1 to TRBJ2-2, with 12 bases identical to TRBD1. Germline CDR1 MGHRA, CDR2 YSYEKL. J gave up 4 bases and V 1 base, and 7 bases lay outside the gene matches. The CDR3 runs to 18 residues. This CDR3 is CASSQGPPGQGATGELFF. The CDR3 region has the DNA TGCGCCAGCAGCCAAGGGCCCCCGGGACAGGGGGCCACCGGGGAGCTGTTTTTT.

V is TRBV5-6 and J is TRBJ2-3; TRBD1 matches 8 bases. This CDR3 region has 15 residues. The trim removed 4 bases at V and 2 bases at J, leaving 6 bases unmatched. Looked up from germline, CDR1 is SGHDT and CDR2 is YYEEEE. The CDR3 sequence: CASSPGQGNTDTQYF. The CDR3 nucleotides are TGTGCCAGCAGCCCCGGACAGGGAAACACAGATACGCAGTATTTT.

This clonotype was counted between two and nine times. The gene calls are TRBV5-3 and TRBJ2-1; D might be TRBD1 (5 bases). TRBV5-3 is treated as an ORF (open reading frame) with a function not yet certain. Trimming stripped 8 bases from V and 5 bases from J, with 11 bases between. The CDR3 extends over 12 amino acids. In nucleotides, the CDR3 is TGTGCCAGCAAGCAGGGTAACAATGAGCAGTTCTTC. Protein product: CASKQGNNEQFF.

This clonotype was observed at least ten times. The rearrangement links TRBV12-3 or TRBV12-4 to TRBJ2-1; TRBD2 might be the D (6 bases). The CDR3 length is 14 residues. The V gene lost 2 bases and the J gene lost 5 bases, with 10 bases spanning the gap. CDR3 amino acids: CASSLWDFHNEQFF. The CDR3 DNA is TGTGCCAGCAGTTTATGGGACTTTCACAATGAGCAGTTCTTC.

CDR3 DNA sequence: TGCGCCAGCAGCCAAGATGCTGGGATCAATGAGCAGTTCTTC. Translation: CASSQDAGINEQFF. The rearrangement joins TRBV4-1 to TRBJ2-1; D ambiguous. With 0 bases removed from V and 6 bases from J, the gap between germline ends came to 9 bases. The CDR3 is made up of 14 amino acids. CDR1 MGHRA and CDR2 YSYEKL come from the germline V gene.

This clonotype was recorded at least ten times. The rearrangement uses TRBV6-1 and TRBJ2-5, with 8 bases identical to TRBD1. The CDR3 consists of 15 residues. The J segment lost 1 base and the V segment lost 4 bases, leaving 5 bases of the junction unmatched. Germline-derived CDR1 and CDR2 are MNHNS and SASEGT. The DNA for the CDR3 is TGTGCCAGCAGTGTTGACAGGGGCTTCCAAGAGACCCAGTACTTC. Encoded protein: CASSVDRGFQETQYF.

V gene TRBV7-3 combines with J gene TRBJ1-4; a weak D match, TRBD1 (5 bases). The CDR3 runs to 15 residues. Per the germline V gene, CDR1 is SGHTA and CDR2 is FQGTGA. V lost 4 bases to trimming and J lost 7 bases, with 16 bases between them. The CDR3 is CASSSSRDPFEKLFF. CDR3 nucleotide sequence: TGTGCCAGCAGCTCTTCCCGGGACCCATTTGAAAAACTGTTTTTT.

In this sample, this clonotype turned up many times. The chain links TRBV29-1 to TRBJ2-1; tentative D call: TRBD1 (5 bases). CDR1 is SQVTM, CDR2 ANQGSEA, per germline. The V end lost 6 bases, the J end lost 7 bases, and 19 bases lay between the germline ends. CDR3 length: 14 residues. The CDR3 DNA reads as TGCAGCGTACCCGCCCCGATGGGGCCTAATGAGCAGTTCTTC. Protein sequence: CSVPAPMGPNEQFF.

This clonotype was seen more than once but under ten times. The V and J genes are TRBV10-2 and TRBJ2-3; tentatively, D is TRBD1 (6 bases). The V and J ends lost 8 bases and 3 bases respectively, with 18 bases between them. The CDR3 has 15 amino acids. The germline CDR1 and CDR2 sequences are WSHSY and SAAADI. The CDR3 coding sequence is TGCGCCAGCCTAAATCAGGGGTTGGCTACAGATACGCAGTATTTT. This sequence encodes CASLNQGLATDTQYF.

For this clonotype: Relative to the germline gene, one junction end is altered; a read error may explain this. The V gene is TRBV6-6, the J gene TRBJ1-1; no definite D call. This CDR3 comprises 14 residues. Germline V gene data show CDR1 as MNHNY and CDR2 as SVGAGI (reference sequence). CDR3 residues: CASSFLMRNTEAVF. In nucleotides, the CDR3 is TGTGCCAGCAGTTTCCTCATGAGGAACACTGAAGCTGTCTTT.